This T cell receptor (beta chain) was observed in a study of T cells of healthy individuals. Each CDR3 protein gets one entry after TCRdb re-called the 5' RACE reads with MiXCR. This sample yields 50,000 to 55,000 distinct CDR3 sequences, of which roughly 14% are seen a single time; around 16% belongs to the top ten. The germline V and J ends were trimmed by 5 bases and 7 bases, with 12 bases remaining between them. The CDR3 sequence is 13 residues long. Looked up from germline, CDR1 is DFQATT and CDR2 is SNEGSKA (reference sequence). The chain couples TRBV20-1 to TRBJ1-6, with D perhaps matching TRBD1 (6 bases). This receptor was obtained from a human donor in good health. CDR3 DNA: TGCAGTGCTTATTGGCAGGGGAATTCACCCCTCCACTTT. Protein product: CSAYWQGNSPLHF.